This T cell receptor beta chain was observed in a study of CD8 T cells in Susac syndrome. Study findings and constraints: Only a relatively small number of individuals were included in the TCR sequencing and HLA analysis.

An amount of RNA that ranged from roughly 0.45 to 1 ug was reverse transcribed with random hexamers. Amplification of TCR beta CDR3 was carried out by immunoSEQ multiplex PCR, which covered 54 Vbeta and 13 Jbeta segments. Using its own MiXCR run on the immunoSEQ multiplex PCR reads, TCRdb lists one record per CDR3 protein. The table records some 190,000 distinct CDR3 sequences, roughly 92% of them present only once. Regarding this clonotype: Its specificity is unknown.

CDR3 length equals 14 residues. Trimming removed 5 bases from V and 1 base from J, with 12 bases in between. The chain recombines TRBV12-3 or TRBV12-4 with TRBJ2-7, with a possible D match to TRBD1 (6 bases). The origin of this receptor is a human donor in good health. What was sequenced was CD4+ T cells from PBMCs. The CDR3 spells CASSLRGQSYEQYF. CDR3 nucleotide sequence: TGTGCCAGCAGTCTACGAGGACAGTCCTACGAGCAGTACTTC.